A single T cell receptor beta chain is shown here with its context. Trimming removed 1 base from V and 4 bases from J, with 11 bases in between. CDR1 is SGHAT, CDR2 FQNNGV, per germline. The CDR3 has 14 amino acids. The data belong to a study of a mutant IDH1 vaccine in newly diagnosed glioma. The time point here: baseline, week 1 (first vaccination visit). The treatment here: pre-vaccination baseline after standard-of-care therapy. Method: immunoSEQ multiplex PCR; TCRdb's copy keeps in-frame clones and lacks some. Here the sample spans tens of thousands of clones, 80% to 90% being singletons. This rearrangement joins TRBV11-2 to TRBJ2-7; TRBD2 is a possible D gene (5 bases). The specimen was PBMCs, collected from a glioma patient treated with radiotherapy, temozolomide or both. This sequence was found in a young man with glioma. The DNA of the CDR3 is TGTGCCAGCAGCTTAGTTAAGGGAGTTTACGAGCAGTACTTC. This sequence encodes CASSLVKGVYEQYF. Using reference TRBV11-2 and TRBJ2-7 for the parts outside the CDR3, the full variable domain is EAGVAQSPRYKIIEKRQSVAFWCNPISGHATLYWYQQILGQGPKLLIQFQNNGVVDDSQLPKDRFSAERLKGVDSTLKIQPAKLEDSAVYLCASSLVKGVYEQYFGPGTRLTVT.